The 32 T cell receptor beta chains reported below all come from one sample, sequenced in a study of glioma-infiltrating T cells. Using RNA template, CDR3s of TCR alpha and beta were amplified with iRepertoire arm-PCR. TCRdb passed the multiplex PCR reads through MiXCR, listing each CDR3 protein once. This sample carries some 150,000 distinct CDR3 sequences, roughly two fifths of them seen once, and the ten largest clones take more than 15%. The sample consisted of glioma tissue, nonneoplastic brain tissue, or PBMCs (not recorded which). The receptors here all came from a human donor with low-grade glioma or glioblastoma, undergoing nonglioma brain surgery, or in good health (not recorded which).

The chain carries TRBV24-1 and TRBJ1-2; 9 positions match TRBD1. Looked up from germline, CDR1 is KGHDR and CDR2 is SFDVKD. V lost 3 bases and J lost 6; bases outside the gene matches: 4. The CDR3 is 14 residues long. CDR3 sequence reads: CATSDTDRGNGYTF. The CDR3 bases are TGTGCCACCAGTGATACGGACAGGGGTAATGGCTACACCTTC.

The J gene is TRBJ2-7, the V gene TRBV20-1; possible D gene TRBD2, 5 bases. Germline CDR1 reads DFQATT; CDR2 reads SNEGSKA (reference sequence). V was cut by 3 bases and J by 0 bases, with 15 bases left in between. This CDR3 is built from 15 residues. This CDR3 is CSASDTQEASYEQYF. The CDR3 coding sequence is TGCAGTGCTAGCGACACCCAGGAGGCCTCCTACGAGCAGTACTTC.

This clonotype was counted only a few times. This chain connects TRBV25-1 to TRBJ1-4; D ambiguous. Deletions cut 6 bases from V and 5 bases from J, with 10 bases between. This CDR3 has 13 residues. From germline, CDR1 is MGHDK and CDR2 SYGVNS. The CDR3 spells CASSSSGNEKLFF. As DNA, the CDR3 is TGTGCCAGCAGCTCCTCGGGGAATGAAAAACTGTTTTTT.

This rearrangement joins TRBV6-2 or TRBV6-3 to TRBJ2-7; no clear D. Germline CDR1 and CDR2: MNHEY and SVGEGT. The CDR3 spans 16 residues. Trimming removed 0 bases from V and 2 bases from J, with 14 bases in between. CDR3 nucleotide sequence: TGTGCCAGCAGTTACTCGCTCGCGGCGCCAACCTACGAGCAGTACTTC. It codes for CASSYSLAAPTYEQYF.

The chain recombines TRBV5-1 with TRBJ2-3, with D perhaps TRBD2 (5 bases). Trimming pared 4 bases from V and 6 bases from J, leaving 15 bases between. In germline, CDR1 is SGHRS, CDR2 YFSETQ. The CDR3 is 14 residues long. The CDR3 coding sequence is TGCGCCAGCAGCCCGCTAGCTAAACCTGATACGCAGTATTTT. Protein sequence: CASSPLAKPDTQYF.

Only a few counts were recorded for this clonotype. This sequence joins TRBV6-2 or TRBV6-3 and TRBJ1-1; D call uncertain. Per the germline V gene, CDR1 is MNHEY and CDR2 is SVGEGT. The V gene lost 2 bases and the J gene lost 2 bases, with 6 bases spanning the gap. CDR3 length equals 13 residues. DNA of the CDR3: TGTGCCAGCAGTTACCTCTACAACACTGAAGCTTTCTTT. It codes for CASSYLYNTEAFF.

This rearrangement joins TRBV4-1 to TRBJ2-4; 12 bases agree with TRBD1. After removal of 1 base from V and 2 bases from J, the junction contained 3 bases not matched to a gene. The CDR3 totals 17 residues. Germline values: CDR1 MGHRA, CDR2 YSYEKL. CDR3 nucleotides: TGCGCCAGCAGCCAAGTGGGGACAGGGGGCCCCAAAAACATTCAGTACTTC. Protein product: CASSQVGTGGPKNIQYF.

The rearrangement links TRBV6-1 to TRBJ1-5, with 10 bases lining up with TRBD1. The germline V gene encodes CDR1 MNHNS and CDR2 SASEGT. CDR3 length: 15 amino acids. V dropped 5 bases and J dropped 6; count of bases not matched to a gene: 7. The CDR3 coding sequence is TGTGCCAGCAGTTCCGACAGGGGGCCTGGTCAGCCCCAGCATTTT. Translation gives CASSSDRGPGQPQHF.

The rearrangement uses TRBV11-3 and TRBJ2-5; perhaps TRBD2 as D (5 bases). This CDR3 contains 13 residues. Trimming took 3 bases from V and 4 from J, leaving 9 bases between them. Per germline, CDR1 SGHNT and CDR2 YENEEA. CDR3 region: CASSFARGETQYF. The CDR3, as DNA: TGTGCCAGCAGCTTTGCCCGGGGAGAGACCCAGTACTTC.

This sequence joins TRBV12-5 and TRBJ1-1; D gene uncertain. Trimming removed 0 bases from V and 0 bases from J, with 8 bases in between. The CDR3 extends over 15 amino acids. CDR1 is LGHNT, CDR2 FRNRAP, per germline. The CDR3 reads CASGLVPRLNTEAFF. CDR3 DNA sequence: TGTGCTAGTGGTTTGGTACCCCGGCTGAACACTGAAGCTTTCTTT. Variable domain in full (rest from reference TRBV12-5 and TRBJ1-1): DARVTQTPRHKVTEMGQEVTMRCQPILGHNTVFWYRQTMMQGLELLAYFRNRAPLDDSGMPKDRFSAEMPDATLATLKIQPSEPRDSAVYFCASGLVPRLNTEAFFGQGTRLTVV.

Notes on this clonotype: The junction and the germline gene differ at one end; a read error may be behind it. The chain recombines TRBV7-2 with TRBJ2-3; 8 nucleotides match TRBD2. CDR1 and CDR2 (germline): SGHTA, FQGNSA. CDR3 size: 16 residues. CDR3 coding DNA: TGTGCCCGCAGCTTTTTTTCGGGGGGGCGGGGAGATACGCAGTATTTT. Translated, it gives CARSFFSGGRGDTQYF.

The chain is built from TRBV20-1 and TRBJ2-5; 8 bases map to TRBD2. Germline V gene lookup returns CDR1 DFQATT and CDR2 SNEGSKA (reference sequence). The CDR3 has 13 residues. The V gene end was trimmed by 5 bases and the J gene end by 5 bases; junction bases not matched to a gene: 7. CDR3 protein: CSALLAGWETQYF. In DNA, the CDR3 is TGCAGTGCTCTGCTAGCGGGCTGGGAGACCCAGTACTTC.

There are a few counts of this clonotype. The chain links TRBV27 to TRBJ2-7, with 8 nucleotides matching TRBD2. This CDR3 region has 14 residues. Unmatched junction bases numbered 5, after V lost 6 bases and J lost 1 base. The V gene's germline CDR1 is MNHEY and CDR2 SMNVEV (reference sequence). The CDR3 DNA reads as TGTGCCAGCAGGAAAAGCGGGAGATCCTACGAGCAGTACTTC. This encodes CASRKSGRSYEQYF.

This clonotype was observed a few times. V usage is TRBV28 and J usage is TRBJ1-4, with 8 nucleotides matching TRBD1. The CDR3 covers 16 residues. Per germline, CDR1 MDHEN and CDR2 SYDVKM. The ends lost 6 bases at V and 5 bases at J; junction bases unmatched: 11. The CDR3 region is CASSPRPGQVNEKLFF. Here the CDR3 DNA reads TGTGCCAGCAGCCCCCGACCGGGACAGGTGAATGAAAAACTGTTTTTT. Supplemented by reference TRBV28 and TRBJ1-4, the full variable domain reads DVKVTQSSRYLVKRTGEKVFLECVQDMDHENMFWYRQDPGLGLRLIYFSYDVKMKEKGDIPEGYSVSREKKERFSLILESASTNQTSMYLCASSPRPGQVNEKLFFGSGTQLSVL.

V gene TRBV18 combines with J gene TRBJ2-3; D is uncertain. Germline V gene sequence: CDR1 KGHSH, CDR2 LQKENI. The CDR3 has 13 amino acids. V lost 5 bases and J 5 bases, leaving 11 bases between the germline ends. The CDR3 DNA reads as TGTGCCAGCTCAACACATGAGAGAGATACGCAGTATTTT. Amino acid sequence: CASSTHERDTQYF.

For the CDR3, the DNA is TGTGCCAGCAGTTCCTACAGGGACCCGAGGACGTACTTC. Its protein product is CASSSYRDPRTYF. J is TRBJ2-7 and V is TRBV27, with D possibly being TRBD1 (6 bases). Germline CDR1 reads MNHEY; CDR2 reads SMNVEV (reference sequence). The ends were cut back, 4 bases at V and 12 bases at J, with 19 bases in the middle. The CDR3 runs to 13 residues.

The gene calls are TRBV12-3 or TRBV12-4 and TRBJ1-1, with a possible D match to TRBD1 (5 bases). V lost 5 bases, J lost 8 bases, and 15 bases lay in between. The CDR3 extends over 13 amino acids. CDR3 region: CASSAGTDLEAFF. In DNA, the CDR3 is TGTGCCAGCAGTGCGGGGACCGACCTCGAAGCTTTCTTT.

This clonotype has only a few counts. The CDR3 reads CSASQAGNTIYF. CDR3 coding DNA: TGCAGTGCTAGCCAAGCTGGAAACACCATATATTTT. V is TRBV20-1 and J is TRBJ1-3; D remains unclear. This CDR3 spans 12 amino acids. The germline gives CDR1 DFQATT, CDR2 SNEGSKA (reference sequence). Trimming stripped 3 bases from V and 2 bases from J, with 5 bases between.

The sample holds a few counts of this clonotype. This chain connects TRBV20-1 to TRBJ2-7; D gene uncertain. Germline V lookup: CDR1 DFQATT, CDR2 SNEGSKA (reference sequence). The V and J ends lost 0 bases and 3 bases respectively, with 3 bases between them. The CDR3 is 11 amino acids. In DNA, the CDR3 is TGCAGTGCTAGAGAATTCTACGAGCAGTACTTC. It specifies CSAREFYEQYF.

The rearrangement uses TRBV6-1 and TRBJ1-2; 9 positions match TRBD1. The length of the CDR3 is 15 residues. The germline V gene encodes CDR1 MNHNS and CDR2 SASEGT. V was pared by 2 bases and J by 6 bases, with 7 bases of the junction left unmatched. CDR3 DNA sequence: TGTGCCAGCAGTGAAATAAGGGACAGGGTTGATGGCTACACCTTC. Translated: CASSEIRDRVDGYTF.

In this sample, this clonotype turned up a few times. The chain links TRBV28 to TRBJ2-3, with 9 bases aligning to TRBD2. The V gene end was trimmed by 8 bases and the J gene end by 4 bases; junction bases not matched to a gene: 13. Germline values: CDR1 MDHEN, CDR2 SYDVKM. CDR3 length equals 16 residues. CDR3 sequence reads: CASPPAGGFSPDTQYF. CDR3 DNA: TGTGCCAGCCCACCAGCGGGAGGATTTAGCCCAGATACGCAGTATTTT.

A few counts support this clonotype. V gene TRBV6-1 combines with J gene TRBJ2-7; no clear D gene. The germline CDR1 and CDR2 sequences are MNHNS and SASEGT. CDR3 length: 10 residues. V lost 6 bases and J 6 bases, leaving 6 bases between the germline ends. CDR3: CASSESEQYF. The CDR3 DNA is TGTGCCAGCAGCGAGAGCGAGCAGTACTTC.

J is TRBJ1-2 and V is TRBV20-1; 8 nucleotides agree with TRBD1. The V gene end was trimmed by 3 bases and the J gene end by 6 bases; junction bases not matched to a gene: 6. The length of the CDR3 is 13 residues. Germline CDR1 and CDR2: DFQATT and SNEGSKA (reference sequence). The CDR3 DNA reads TGCAGTGCTAGCCTCCAGGGGGCAAATGGCTACACCTTC. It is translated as CSASLQGANGYTF.

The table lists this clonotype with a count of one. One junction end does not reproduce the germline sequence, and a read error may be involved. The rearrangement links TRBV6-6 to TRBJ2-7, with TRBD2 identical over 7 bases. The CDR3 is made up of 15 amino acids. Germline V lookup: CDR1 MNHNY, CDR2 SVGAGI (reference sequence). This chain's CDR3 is CTSSYSGTTSYEQYF. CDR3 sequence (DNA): TGTACCAGCAGTTACTCCGGGACTACATCCTACGAGCAGTACTTC.

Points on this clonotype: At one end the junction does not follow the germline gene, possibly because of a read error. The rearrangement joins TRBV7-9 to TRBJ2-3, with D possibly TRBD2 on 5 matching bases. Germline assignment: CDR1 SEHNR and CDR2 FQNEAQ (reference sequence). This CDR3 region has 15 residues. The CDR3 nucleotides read TGTGCCCGCAGCTTAGGAGGCCTAGCAGCAGATACGCAGTATTTT. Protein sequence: CARSLGGLAADTQYF.

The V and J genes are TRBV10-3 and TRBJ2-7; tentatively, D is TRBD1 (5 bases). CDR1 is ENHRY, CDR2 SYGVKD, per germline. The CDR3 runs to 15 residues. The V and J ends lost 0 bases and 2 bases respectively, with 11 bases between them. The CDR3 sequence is CAISESGIGAYEQYF. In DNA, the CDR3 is TGTGCCATCAGTGAGTCGGGGATAGGGGCCTACGAGCAGTACTTC.

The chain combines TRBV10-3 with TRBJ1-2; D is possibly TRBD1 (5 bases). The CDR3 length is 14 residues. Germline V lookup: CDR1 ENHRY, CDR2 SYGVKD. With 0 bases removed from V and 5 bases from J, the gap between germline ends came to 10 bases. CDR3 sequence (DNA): TGTGCCATCAGTGAGTCGTGGACACCGTATGGCTACACCTTC. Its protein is CAISESWTPYGYTF.

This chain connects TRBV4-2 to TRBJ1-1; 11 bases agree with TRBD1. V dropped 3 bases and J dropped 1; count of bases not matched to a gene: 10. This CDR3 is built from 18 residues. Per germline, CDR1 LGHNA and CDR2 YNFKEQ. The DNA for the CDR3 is TGTGCCAGCAGCCAGAAGGGACAGGGGGGATTCTGGAACACTGAAGCTTTCTTT. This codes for CASSQKGQGGFWNTEAFF.

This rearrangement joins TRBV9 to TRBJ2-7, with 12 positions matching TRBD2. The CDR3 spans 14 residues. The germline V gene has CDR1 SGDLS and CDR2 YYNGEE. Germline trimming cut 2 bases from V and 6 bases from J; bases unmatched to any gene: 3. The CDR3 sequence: CASSVGLAGPEQYF. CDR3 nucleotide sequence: TGTGCCAGCAGCGTCGGACTAGCGGGGCCCGAGCAGTACTTC.

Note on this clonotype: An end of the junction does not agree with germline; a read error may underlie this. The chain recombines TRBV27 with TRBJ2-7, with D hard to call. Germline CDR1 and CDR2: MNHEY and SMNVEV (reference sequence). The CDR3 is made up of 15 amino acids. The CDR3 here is CASSTHSPSSYGQYF. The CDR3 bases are TGTGCCAGCAGTACCCACTCCCCGAGCTCCTACGGGCAGTACTTC.

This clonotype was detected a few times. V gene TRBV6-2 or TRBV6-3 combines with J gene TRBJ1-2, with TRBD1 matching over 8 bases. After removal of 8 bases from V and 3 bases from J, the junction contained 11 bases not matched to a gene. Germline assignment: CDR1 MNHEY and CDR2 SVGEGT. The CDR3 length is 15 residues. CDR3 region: CASEKSGTGYYGYTF. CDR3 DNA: TGTGCCAGCGAAAAATCCGGGACAGGCTACTATGGCTACACCTTC.

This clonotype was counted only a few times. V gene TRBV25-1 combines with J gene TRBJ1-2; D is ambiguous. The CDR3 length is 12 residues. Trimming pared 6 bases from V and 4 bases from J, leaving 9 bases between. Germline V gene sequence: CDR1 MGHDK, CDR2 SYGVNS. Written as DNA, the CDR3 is TGTGCCAGCAGGGCAGAAACCTATGGCTACACCTTC. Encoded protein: CASRAETYGYTF.